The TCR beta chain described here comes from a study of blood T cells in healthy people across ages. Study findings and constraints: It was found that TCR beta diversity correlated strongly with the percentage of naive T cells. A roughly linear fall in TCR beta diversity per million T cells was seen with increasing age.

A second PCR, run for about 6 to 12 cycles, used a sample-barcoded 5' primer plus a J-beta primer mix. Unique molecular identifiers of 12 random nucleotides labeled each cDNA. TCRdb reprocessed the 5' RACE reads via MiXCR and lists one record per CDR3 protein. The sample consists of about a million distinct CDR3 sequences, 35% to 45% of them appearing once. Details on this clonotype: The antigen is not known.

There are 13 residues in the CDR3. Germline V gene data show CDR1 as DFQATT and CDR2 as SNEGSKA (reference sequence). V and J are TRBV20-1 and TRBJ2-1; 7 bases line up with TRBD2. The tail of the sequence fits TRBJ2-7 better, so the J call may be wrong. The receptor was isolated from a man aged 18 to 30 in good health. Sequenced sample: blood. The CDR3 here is CSAPRGENNEQYF. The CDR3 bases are TGCAGTGCTCCACGGGGGGAAAACAATGAGCAGTACTTC.